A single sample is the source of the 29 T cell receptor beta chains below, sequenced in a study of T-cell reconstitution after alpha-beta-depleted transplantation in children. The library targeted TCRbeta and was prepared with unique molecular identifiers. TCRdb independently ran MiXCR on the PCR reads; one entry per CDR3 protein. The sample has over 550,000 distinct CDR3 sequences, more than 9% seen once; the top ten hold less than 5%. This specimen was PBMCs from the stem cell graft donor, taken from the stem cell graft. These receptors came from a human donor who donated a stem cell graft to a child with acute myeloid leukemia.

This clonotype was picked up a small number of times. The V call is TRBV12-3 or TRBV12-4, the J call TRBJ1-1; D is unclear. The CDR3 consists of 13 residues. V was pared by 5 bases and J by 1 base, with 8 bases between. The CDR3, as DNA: TGTGCCAGCAGTGTTGTCTCGAACACTGAAGCTTTCTTT. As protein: CASSVVSNTEAFF.

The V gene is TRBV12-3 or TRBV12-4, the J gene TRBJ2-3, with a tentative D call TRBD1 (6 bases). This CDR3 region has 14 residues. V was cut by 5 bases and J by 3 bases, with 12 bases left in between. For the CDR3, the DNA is TGTGCCAGCAGTAATGACAGGCCGACAGATACGCAGTATTTT. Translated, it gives CASSNDRPTDTQYF.

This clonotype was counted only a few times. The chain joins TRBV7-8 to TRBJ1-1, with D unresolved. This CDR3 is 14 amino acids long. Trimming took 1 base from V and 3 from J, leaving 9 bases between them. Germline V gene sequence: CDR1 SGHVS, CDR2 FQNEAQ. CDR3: CASSLVGRDTEAFF. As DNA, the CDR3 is TGTGCCAGCAGCTTAGTCGGGAGGGACACTGAAGCTTTCTTT.

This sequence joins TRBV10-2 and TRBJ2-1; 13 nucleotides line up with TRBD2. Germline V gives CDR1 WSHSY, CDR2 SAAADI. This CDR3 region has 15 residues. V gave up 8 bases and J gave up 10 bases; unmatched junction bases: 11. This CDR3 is CASGPPGLAGSEQFF. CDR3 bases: TGCGCCAGCGGTCCTCCGGGACTAGCGGGATCGGAGCAGTTCTTC.

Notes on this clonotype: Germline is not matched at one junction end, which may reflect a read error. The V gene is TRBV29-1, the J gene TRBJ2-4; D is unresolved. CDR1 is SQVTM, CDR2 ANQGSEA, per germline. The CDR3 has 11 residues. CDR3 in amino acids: CSVEGWNIQCF. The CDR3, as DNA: TGCAGCGTTGAGGGCTGGAACATTCAGTGCTTC. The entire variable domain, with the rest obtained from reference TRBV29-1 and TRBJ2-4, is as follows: SAVISQKPSRDICQRGTSLTIQCQVDSQVTMMFWYRQQPGQSLTLIATANQGSEATYESGFVIDKFPISRPNLTFSTLTVSNMSPEDSSIYLCSVEGWNIQCFGAGTRLSVL.

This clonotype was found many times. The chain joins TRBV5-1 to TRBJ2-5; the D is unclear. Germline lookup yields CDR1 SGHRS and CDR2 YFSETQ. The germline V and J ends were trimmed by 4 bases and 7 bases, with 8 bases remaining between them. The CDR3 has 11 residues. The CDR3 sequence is CASSGQWTQYF. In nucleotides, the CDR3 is TGCGCCAGCAGCGGTCAATGGACCCAGTACTTC.

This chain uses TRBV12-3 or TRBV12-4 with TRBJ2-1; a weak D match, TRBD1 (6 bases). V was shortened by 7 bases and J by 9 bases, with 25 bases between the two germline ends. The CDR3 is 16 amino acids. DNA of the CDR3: TGTGCCAGCACCTTAATCGACAGGCCCCGTGGCGGTGAGCAGTTCTTC. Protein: CASTLIDRPRGGEQFF.

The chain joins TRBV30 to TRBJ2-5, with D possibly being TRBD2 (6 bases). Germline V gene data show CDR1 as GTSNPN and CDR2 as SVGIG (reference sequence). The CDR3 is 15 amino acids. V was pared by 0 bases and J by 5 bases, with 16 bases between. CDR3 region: CAWSVGLATGETQYF. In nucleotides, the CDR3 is TGTGCCTGGAGTGTCGGTCTAGCGACGGGGGAGACCCAGTACTTC.

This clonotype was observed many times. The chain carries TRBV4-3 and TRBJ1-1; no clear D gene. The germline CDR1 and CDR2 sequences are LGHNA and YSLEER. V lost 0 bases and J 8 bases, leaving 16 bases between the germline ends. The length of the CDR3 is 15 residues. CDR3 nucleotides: TGCGCCAGCAGCCAAGAAATAAGGCGATCCGAAGAAGCTTTCTTT. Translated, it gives CASSQEIRRSEEAFF.

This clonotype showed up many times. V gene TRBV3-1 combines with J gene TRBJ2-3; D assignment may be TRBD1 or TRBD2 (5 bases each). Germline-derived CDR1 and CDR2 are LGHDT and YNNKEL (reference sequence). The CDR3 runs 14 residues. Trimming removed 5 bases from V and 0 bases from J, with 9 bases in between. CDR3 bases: TGTGCCAGCAGCGGGACGGGCAGCACAGATACGCAGTATTTT. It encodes CASSGTGSTDTQYF.

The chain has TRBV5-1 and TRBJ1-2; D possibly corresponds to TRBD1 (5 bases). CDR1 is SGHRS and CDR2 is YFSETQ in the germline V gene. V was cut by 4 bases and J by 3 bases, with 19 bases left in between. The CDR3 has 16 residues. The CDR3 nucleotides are TGCGCCAGCAGCCCTTTTGTCGGGGCAAATGACTATGGCTACACCTTC. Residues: CASSPFVGANDYGYTF.

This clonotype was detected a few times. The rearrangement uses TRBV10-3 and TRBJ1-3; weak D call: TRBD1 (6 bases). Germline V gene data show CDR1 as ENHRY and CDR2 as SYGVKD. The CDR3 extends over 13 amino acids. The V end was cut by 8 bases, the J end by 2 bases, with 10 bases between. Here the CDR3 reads CAIRGGPGNTIYF. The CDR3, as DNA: TGTGCCATCCGGGGGGGGCCTGGAAACACCATATATTTT.

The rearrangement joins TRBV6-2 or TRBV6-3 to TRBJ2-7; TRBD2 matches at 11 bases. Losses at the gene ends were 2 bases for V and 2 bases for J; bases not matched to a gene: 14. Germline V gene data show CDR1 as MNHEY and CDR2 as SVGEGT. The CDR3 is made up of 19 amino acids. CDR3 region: CASSYVPSGRRMETYEQYF. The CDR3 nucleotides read TGTGCCAGCAGTTACGTCCCTAGCGGGAGGAGGATGGAAACCTACGAGCAGTACTTC.

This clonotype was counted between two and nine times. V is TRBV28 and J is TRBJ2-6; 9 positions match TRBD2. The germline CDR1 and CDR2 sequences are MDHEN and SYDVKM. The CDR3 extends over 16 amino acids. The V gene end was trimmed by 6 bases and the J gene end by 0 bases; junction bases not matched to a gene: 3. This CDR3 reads CASRGSGGSGANVLTF. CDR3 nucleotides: TGTGCCAGCAGGGGTAGCGGGGGCTCTGGGGCCAACGTCCTGACTTTC.

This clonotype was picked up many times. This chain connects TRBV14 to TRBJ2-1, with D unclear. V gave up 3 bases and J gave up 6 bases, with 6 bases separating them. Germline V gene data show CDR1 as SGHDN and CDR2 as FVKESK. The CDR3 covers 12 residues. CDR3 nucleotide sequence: TGTGCCAGCAGCCAGATAGCCAATGAGCAGTTCTTC. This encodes CASSQIANEQFF.

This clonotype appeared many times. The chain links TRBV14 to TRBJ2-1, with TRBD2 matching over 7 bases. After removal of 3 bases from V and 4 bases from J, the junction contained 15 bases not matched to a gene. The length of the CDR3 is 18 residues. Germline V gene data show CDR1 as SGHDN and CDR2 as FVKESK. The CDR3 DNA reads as TGTGCCAGCAGCCAGTTAAGTGCGGGGCTAGCGGATTACAATGAGCAGTTCTTC. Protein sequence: CASSQLSAGLADYNEQFF. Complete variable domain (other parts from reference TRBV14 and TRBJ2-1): EAGVTQFPSHSVIEKGQTVTLRCDPISGHDNLYWYRRVMGKEIKFLLHFVKESKQDESGMPNNRFLAERTGGTYSTLKVQPAELEDSGVYFCASSQLSAGLADYNEQFFGPGTRLTVL.

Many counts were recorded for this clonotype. CDR3 region: CASSLEGHSYNEQFF. CDR3 sequence (DNA): TGTGCCAGCAGCTTGGAAGGGCATAGCTACAATGAGCAGTTCTTC. V and J are TRBV7-2 and TRBJ2-1; no reliable D call. The V gene's germline CDR1 is SGHTA and CDR2 FQGNSA. The germline V and J ends were trimmed by 3 bases and 3 bases, with 12 bases remaining between them. The CDR3 consists of 15 residues.

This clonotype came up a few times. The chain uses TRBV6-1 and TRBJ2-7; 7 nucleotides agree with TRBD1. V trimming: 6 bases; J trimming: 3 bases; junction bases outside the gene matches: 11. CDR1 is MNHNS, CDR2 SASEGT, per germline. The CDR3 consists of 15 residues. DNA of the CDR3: TGTGCCAGCAGGCTTGACAGGGATACCATCTACGAGCAGTACTTC. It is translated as CASRLDRDTIYEQYF.

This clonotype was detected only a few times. CDR3 bases: TGTGCCAGCAGCGGACTAGCGGGAGTGACTGAGCAGTTCTTC. Its translation: CASSGLAGVTEQFF. The chain links TRBV7-3 to TRBJ2-1; 13 bases map to TRBD2. J lost 9 bases, V lost 5 bases, and 4 bases had no gene match. The CDR3 has 14 amino acids. From germline, CDR1 is SGHTA and CDR2 FQGTGA. The full variable domain, in which reference TRBV7-3 and TRBJ2-1 provide the parts outside the CDR3, is GAGVSQTPSNKVTEKGKYVELRCDPISGHTALYWYRQSLGQGPEFLIYFQGTGAADDSGLPNDRFFAVRPEGSVSTLKIQRTERGDSAVYLCASSGLAGVTEQFFGPGTRLTVL.

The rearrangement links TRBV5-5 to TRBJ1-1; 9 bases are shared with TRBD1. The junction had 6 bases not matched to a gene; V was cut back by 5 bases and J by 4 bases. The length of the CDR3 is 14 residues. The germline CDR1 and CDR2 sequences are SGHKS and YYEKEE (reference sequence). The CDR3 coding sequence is TGTGCCAGCAGGTTTGGACAGGGGAGCACTGAAGCTTTCTTT. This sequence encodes CASRFGQGSTEAFF.

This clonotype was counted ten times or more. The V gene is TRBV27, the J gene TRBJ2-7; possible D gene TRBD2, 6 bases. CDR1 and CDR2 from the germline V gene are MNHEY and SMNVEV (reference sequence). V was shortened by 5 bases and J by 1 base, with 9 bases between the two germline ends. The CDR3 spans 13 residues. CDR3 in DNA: TGTGCCAGCAGTCTCGGACTATCCTACGAGCAGTACTTC. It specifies CASSLGLSYEQYF.

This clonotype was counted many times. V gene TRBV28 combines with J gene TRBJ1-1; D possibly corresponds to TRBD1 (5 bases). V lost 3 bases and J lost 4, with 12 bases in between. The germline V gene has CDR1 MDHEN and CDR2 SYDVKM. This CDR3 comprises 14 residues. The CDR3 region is CASSLRPGTTEAFF. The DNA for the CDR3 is TGTGCCAGCAGTTTGCGGCCGGGGACCACTGAAGCTTTCTTT.

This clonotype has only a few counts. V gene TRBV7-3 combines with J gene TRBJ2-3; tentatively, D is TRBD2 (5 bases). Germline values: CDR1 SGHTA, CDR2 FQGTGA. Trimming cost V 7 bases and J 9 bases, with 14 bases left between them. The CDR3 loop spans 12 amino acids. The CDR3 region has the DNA TGTGCCAGCACCTCCCTTGGGAGCACGCAGTATTTT. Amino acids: CASTSLGSTQYF.

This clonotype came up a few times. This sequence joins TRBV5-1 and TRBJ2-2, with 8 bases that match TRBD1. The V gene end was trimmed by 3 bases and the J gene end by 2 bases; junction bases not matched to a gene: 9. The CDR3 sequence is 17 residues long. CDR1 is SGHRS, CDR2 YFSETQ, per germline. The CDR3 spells CASSSEPGGSNTGELFF. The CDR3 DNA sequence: TGCGCCAGCAGCTCCGAACCAGGGGGCAGTAACACCGGGGAGCTGTTTTTT.

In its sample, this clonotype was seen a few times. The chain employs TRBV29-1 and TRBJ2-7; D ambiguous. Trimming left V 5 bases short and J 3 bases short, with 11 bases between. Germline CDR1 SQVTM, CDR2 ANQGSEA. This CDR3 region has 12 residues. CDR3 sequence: CSVRPGFYEQYF. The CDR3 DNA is TGCAGCGTTAGGCCGGGCTTCTACGAGCAGTACTTC.

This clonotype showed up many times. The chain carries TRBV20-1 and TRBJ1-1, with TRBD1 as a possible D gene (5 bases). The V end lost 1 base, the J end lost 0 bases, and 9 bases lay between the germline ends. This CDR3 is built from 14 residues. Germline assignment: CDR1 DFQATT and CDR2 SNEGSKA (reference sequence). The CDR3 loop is CSARAKGMNTEAFF. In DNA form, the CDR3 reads TGCAGTGCTAGAGCTAAGGGGATGAACACTGAAGCTTTCTTT.

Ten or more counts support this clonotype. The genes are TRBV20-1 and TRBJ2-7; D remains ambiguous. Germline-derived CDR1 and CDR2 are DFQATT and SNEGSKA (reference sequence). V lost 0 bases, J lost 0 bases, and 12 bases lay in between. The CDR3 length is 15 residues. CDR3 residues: CSAREFPGSSYEQYF. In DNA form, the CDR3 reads TGCAGTGCTAGAGAGTTTCCGGGTAGCTCCTACGAGCAGTACTTC.

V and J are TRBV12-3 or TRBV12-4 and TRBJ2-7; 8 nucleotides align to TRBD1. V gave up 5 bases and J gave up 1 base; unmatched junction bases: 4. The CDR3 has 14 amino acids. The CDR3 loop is CASSGGQDSYEQYF. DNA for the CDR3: TGTGCCAGCAGTGGGGGACAGGATTCCTACGAGCAGTACTTC.

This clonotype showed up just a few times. CDR3 amino acids: CASSYSAGRVGVTFF. Written as DNA, the CDR3 is TGTGCCAGCAGTTACTCGGCAGGGAGGGTGGGAGTTACCTTCTTT. V usage is TRBV6-2 or TRBV6-3 and J usage is TRBJ1-1, with D possibly being TRBD1 (5 bases). V was shortened by 0 bases and J by 14 bases, with 22 bases between the two germline ends. CDR3 length: 15 amino acids. CDR1 and CDR2 from the germline V gene are MNHEY and SVGEGT.